This T cell receptor beta chain was sequenced during a study of blood T cell repertoires in COVID-19. Overall study context: The United States, Italy and Spain provided the acute and convalescent COVID-19 samples. Nucleic acid was either cDNA or gDNA, and it came from T cells, B-cell-depleted T cells, or PBMCs.

Per the study methods: By means of reference gene primer amplification, nucleated cell counts were estimated. Some clones are missing from TCRdb's copy, which holds only in-frame ones; the method was immunoSEQ multiplex PCR. V and J calls and clone size are as listed in that table; D and trimming were resolved from the DNA. The table lists 180,000 or so clones, approximately 82% of them singletons. This CDR3 is 14 amino acids long. Per the germline V gene, CDR1 is GTSNPN and CDR2 is SVGIG (reference sequence). V was clipped by 7 bases and J by 1 base, with 14 bases between them. The rearrangement links TRBV30 to TRBJ1-5; weak D call: TRBD1 (5 bases). The sample comprised peripheral blood. The TCR originated in a human donor with acute or convalescent COVID-19. The donor label of this sample is uncertain. CDR3 DNA sequence: TGTGCCTCAAAGCTGCGGGGGAGCAATCAGCCCCAGCATTTT. Its protein product is CASKLRGSNQPQHF. Supplemented by reference TRBV30 and TRBJ1-5, the full variable domain reads SQTIHQWPATLVQPVGSPLSLECTVEGTSNPNLYWYRQAAGRGLQLLFYSVGIGQISSEVPQNLSASRPQDRQFILSSKKLLLSDSGFYLCASKLRGSNQPQHFGDGTRLSIL.